This entry concerns a single TCR beta chain. Its antigen is undetermined. The data belong to a study of the immune and genomic landscape of osteosarcoma. Study-wide context: Patients had high-grade osteosarcoma, aged about 5-90 at diagnosis.

After removal of 2 bases from V and 3 bases from J, the junction contained 6 bases not matched to a gene. The length of the CDR3 is 16 residues. Germline assignment: CDR1 MNHNS and CDR2 SASEGT. Study-wide results and caveats: Several cases had one hyperexpanded dominant clone and under 100 clonotypes.

TCRdb keeps only in-frame clones here, not all; method: immunoSEQ multiplex PCR. The table includes roughly 3,000 clones, over 65% detected once. This chain connects TRBV6-1 to TRBJ1-4, with 7 bases identical to TRBD1. The clonotype was recovered from a woman aged 18-35 years with osteosarcoma. The sample was metastatic tumor tissue from the lung. CDR3 in amino acids: CASSELTTGPNEKLFF. CDR3 sequence (DNA): TGTGCCAGCAGTGAACTTACGACAGGGCCTAATGAAAAACTGTTTTTT.